Listed here are 32 T cell receptor beta chains from one sample, sequenced in a study of T cells in Graves' hyperthyroidism and ophthalmopathy (dated by TCRdb to 2018 to 2020). Library creation used multiplex PCR. TCRdb records Illumina HiSeq 2000 as the sequencer. The TCR beta CDR3 regions were amplified from the RNA transcripts. The TCR CDR3 was subjected to a first round of RT-PCR using the HTBI primer set and the Qiagen OneStep RT-PCR kit. The public sequencing data were trimmed at Q25 with fastp and processed into clonotypes with MiXCR by TCRdb, which kept only in-frame beta chains. Each entry merges the rows of one CDR3 protein and shows their most common DNA and genes. The sample table holds 800,000 or so distinct CDR3 sequences, of which roughly 40% were seen once. About 8.9% of the sample comes from the top ten. Sequenced input: blood. The receptors were sampled from a man aged 18 to 30 with Graves' hyperthyroidism.

To note about this clonotype: This may be a read error, as it is one base from a much larger clone. The rearrangement uses TRBV29-1 and TRBJ2-2; D is ambiguous. V was clipped by 7 bases and J by 1 base, with 7 bases between them. The germline V gene has CDR1 SQVTM and CDR2 ANQGSEA. CDR3 length equals 12 residues. The CDR3 bases are TGCAGCGGAGTAGAGAACACCGGGGAGCTGTTTTTT. Residues: CSGVENTGELFF.

This clonotype was counted many times. The chain recombines TRBV29-1 with TRBJ1-1, with D possibly matching TRBD1 (5 bases). The CDR3 length is 12 residues. The germline V gene encodes CDR1 SQVTM and CDR2 ANQGSEA. CDR3 sequence (DNA): TGCAGTTCCAGAAGGGGGAACACTGAAGCTTTCTTT. It specifies CSSRRGNTEAFF.

The rearrangement uses TRBV25-1 and TRBJ2-2; no definite D call. V lost 5 bases and J 5 bases, leaving 15 bases between the germline ends. Germline CDR1 reads MGHDK; CDR2 reads SYGVNS. This CDR3 comprises 15 residues. CDR3 residues: CASSLPSEETGELFF. The CDR3 DNA reads as TGTGCCAGCAGTTTACCATCTGAGGAGACCGGGGAGCTGTTTTTT.

This clonotype showed up many times. This chain connects TRBV7-2 to TRBJ1-3; D unclear. Trimming shortened V by 2 bases and J by 4 bases, and 3 bases separated the two germline ends. From germline, CDR1 is SGHTA and CDR2 FQGNSA. The CDR3 has 12 amino acids. The CDR3 DNA follows: TGTGCCAGCAGCTTACACGGAAACACCATATATTTT. Translation: CASSLHGNTIYF. The whole variable domain, remainder taken from reference TRBV7-2 and TRBJ1-3, is GAGVSQSPSNKVTEKGKDVELRCDPISGHTALYWYRQSLGQGLEFLIYFQGNSAPDKSGLPSDRFSAERTGGSVSTLTIQRTQQEDSAVYLCASSLHGNTIYFGEGSWLTVV.

The chain has TRBV9 and TRBJ2-5; 12 bases agree with TRBD2. CDR1 is SGDLS, CDR2 YYNGEE, per germline. Trimming at V came to 2 bases and at J to 2 bases, leaving 13 bases not matched to a gene. This CDR3 is 19 amino acids long. In nucleotides, the CDR3 is TGTGCCAGCAGCGTTTCGTTTAGGACTAGCGGGGAGGTTCAAGAGACCCAGTACTTC. Translation gives CASSVSFRTSGEVQETQYF.

The chain links TRBV3-1 to TRBJ1-1; D not resolved. The CDR3 is 14 residues long. V was shortened by 1 base and J by 3 bases, with 9 bases between the two germline ends. Germline lookup yields CDR1 LGHDT and CDR2 YNNKEL (reference sequence). The CDR3 coding sequence is TGTGCCAGCAGCCAAGGGCGGGTCTACACTGAAGCTTTCTTT. Protein product: CASSQGRVYTEAFF.

The chain combines TRBV14 with TRBJ2-7; TRBD1 agrees at 8 bases. V lost 4 bases, J lost 2 bases, and 10 bases stayed unmatched. Per the germline V gene, CDR1 is SGHDN and CDR2 is FVKESK. This CDR3 has 16 residues. CDR3 in DNA: TGTGCCAGCAGCCCCGCCGGGACAGGCTGGACCTACGAGCAGTACTTC. Protein product: CASSPAGTGWTYEQYF.

The genes are TRBV15 and TRBJ1-2; weak D call: TRBD1 (5 bases). Germline assignment: CDR1 LNHNV and CDR2 YYDKDF (reference sequence). V was cut by 1 base and J by 7 bases, with 10 bases left in between. The CDR3 loop spans 13 amino acids. The CDR3 DNA is TGTGCCACCAGCAGAGCGGGGGGAGGTGGCTACACCTTC. Encoded protein: CATSRAGGGGYTF.

This clonotype was detected ten times or more. This sequence joins TRBV29-1 and TRBJ2-5; a weak D match, TRBD1 (5 bases). This CDR3 comprises 16 residues. The ends were cut back, 6 bases at V and 4 bases at J, with 24 bases in the middle. Germline V gene data show CDR1 as SQVTM and CDR2 as ANQGSEA. CDR3 in amino acids: CSVHLSKAGNVETQYF. The CDR3 DNA is TGCAGCGTCCATTTGTCTAAGGCAGGGAACGTAGAGACCCAGTACTTC. The full variable domain, completed using reference TRBV29-1 and TRBJ2-5, is SAVISQKPSRDICQRGTSLTIQCQVDSQVTMMFWYRQQPGQSLTLIATANQGSEATYESGFVIDKFPISRPNLTFSTLTVSNMSPEDSSIYLCSVHLSKAGNVETQYFGPGTRLLVL.

In this sample, this clonotype turned up many times. The chain uses TRBV7-9 and TRBJ2-5, with TRBD2 as a possible D gene (5 bases). The CDR3 contains 15 residues. Deletions cut 5 bases from V and 4 bases from J, with 17 bases between. Germline assignment: CDR1 SEHNR and CDR2 FQNEAQ (reference sequence). Here the CDR3 reads CASSILDWPVETQYF. The CDR3 nucleotides read TGTGCCAGCAGCATCTTGGACTGGCCGGTAGAGACCCAGTACTTC.

This clonotype was detected a few times. J is TRBJ1-5 and V is TRBV6-2 or TRBV6-3; D possibly corresponds to TRBD1 (6 bases). Trimming left V 2 bases short and J 3 bases short, with 14 bases between. The CDR3 has 16 residues. Germline V gene data show CDR1 as MNHEY and CDR2 as SVGEGT. For the CDR3, the DNA is TGTGCCAGCAGTTACACGTCCCAGGGGTCCAATCAGCCCCAGCATTTT. Translated, it gives CASSYTSQGSNQPQHF.

This clonotype has more than one count but fewer than ten. The V and J genes are TRBV4-1 and TRBJ1-2; maybe TRBD1 (6 bases). Trimming took off 3 bases at V and 8 bases at J, with 16 bases between the two ends. This CDR3 is built from 14 residues. Germline lookup yields CDR1 MGHRA and CDR2 YSYEKL. This CDR3 reads CASSHATGWRGYTF. The CDR3 DNA reads TGCGCCAGCAGCCATGCAACAGGGTGGCGAGGCTACACCTTC.

This chain joins TRBV19 and TRBJ2-7; possible D gene TRBD1, 5 bases. V shed 3 bases and J shed 0 bases, with 9 bases lying between them. Per germline, CDR1 LNHDA and CDR2 SQIVND (reference sequence). This CDR3 is 14 amino acids long. CDR3 in amino acids: CASSMGRGSYEQYF. As DNA, the CDR3 is TGTGCCAGTAGTATGGGAAGGGGCTCCTACGAGCAGTACTTC.

The chain joins TRBV7-9 to TRBJ2-5, with D perhaps matching TRBD1 (6 bases). Trimming removed 3 bases from V and 9 bases from J, with 20 bases in between. Germline V gene data show CDR1 as SEHNR and CDR2 as FQNEAQ (reference sequence). This CDR3 spans 15 amino acids. As DNA, the CDR3 is TGTGCCAGCAGCTTCAGGGGTGGTGGCAATCAGCCCCAGTACTTC. Its protein is CASSFRGGGNQPQYF.

The table lists this clonotype with a few counts. The rearrangement joins TRBV20-1 to TRBJ2-7; weak D call: TRBD2 (5 bases). This CDR3 is built from 12 residues. V lost 6 bases and J lost 4, with 13 bases in between. The germline V gene encodes CDR1 DFQATT and CDR2 SNEGSKA (reference sequence). The CDR3 sequence: CSASSGGYEQYF. CDR3 coding DNA: TGCAGTGCAAGCTCCGGAGGTTACGAGCAGTACTTC.

This clonotype was counted only a few times. The chain is built from TRBV20-1 and TRBJ2-7; 10 nucleotides line up with TRBD2. V trimming: 4 bases; J trimming: 3 bases; junction bases outside the gene matches: 9. Germline V gene data show CDR1 as DFQATT and CDR2 as SNEGSKA (reference sequence). The length of the CDR3 is 15 residues. The DNA for the CDR3 is TGCAGTGCTAAACTAGGACTAGCGGCCATCTACGAGCAGTACTTC. Translation gives CSAKLGLAAIYEQYF.

This clonotype came up many times. This chain links TRBV12-3 or TRBV12-4 with TRBJ1-5, with no clear D. The V end lost 3 bases, the J end lost 7 bases, and 10 bases lay between the germline ends. The length of the CDR3 is 13 residues. CDR3 sequence (DNA): TGTGCCAGCAGTTTCGGGGAGGGACAGCCCCAGCATTTT. Translating gives CASSFGEGQPQHF.

The chain employs TRBV6-5 and TRBJ2-1; D is perhaps TRBD2 (5 bases). The CDR3 is 13 amino acids. Looked up from germline, CDR1 is MNHEY and CDR2 is SVGAGI. Trimming removed 5 bases from V and 6 bases from J, with 11 bases in between. The CDR3 coding sequence is TGTGCCAGCAGTGAAGCGGAATTCAATGAGCAGTTCTTC. It codes for CASSEAEFNEQFF.

V is TRBV3-1 and J is TRBJ2-5; 7 positions agree with TRBD2. The V gene end was trimmed by 4 bases and the J gene end by 6 bases; junction bases not matched to a gene: 8. CDR1 is LGHDT and CDR2 is YNNKEL in the germline V gene (reference sequence). The CDR3 sequence is 14 residues long. The CDR3 bases are TGTGCCAGCAGCCTTAGCGGGCGGGGTCAGACCCAGTACTTC. Residues: CASSLSGRGQTQYF.

The J gene is TRBJ2-7, the V gene TRBV20-1, with TRBD2 identical over 8 bases. The CDR3 has 14 amino acids. Germline-derived CDR1 and CDR2 are DFQATT and SNEGSKA (reference sequence). V dropped 3 bases and J dropped 3; count of bases not matched to a gene: 7. The CDR3 DNA is TGCAGTGCTAGGTCGAGCGGGAGCGTCTACGAGCAGTACTTC. Residues: CSARSSGSVYEQYF.

There are many counts of this clonotype. This sequence joins TRBV29-1 and TRBJ1-3; tentatively, D is TRBD1 (5 bases). The V gene lost 5 bases and the J gene lost 2 bases, with 13 bases spanning the gap. CDR3 length equals 14 residues. Germline V lookup: CDR1 SQVTM, CDR2 ANQGSEA. The CDR3, as DNA: TGCAGCGTTCTGGGGGGGATTGCTGGAAACACCATATATTTT. The encoded protein is CSVLGGIAGNTIYF.

The table lists this clonotype with a few counts. The chain joins TRBV20-1 to TRBJ1-1; D possibly corresponds to TRBD1 (6 bases). Trimming took 6 bases from V and 5 from J, leaving 16 bases between them. The CDR3 is 13 residues long. The V gene's germline CDR1 is DFQATT and CDR2 SNEGSKA (reference sequence). This CDR3 reads CSATQGLNTEAFF. The CDR3 region has the DNA TGCAGTGCCACACAGGGTTTAAATACTGAAGCTTTCTTT.

The V and J genes are TRBV3-1 and TRBJ1-1; D might be TRBD1 (5 bases). This CDR3 comprises 16 residues. V was cut by 0 bases and J by 0 bases, with 11 bases left in between. Germline lookup yields CDR1 LGHDT and CDR2 YNNKEL (reference sequence). CDR3 nucleotides: TGTGCCAGCAGCCAAGAGGCAGGGACCATGAACACTGAAGCTTTCTTT. As protein: CASSQEAGTMNTEAFF.

This clonotype has ten or more counts. This chain links TRBV29-1 with TRBJ1-5; 8 nucleotides align to TRBD1. V trimming: 8 bases; J trimming: 5 bases; junction bases outside the gene matches: 5. The CDR3 covers 12 residues. Per germline, CDR1 SQVTM and CDR2 ANQGSEA. CDR3 nucleotide sequence: TGCAGCCTCCGGACAGGGTATCAGCCCCAGCATTTT. This translates into CSLRTGYQPQHF.

This clonotype was seen many times. The V gene is TRBV5-1, the J gene TRBJ1-5; D is perhaps TRBD1 (5 bases). Looked up from germline, CDR1 is SGHRS and CDR2 is YFSETQ. The CDR3 has 14 residues. The ends were cut back, 1 base at V and 5 bases at J, with 10 bases in the middle. This CDR3 is CASSLYSGDQPQHF. The CDR3 nucleotides read TGCGCCAGCAGCTTGTATTCGGGGGATCAGCCCCAGCATTTT.

This rearrangement joins TRBV2 to TRBJ1-2; 8 bases are a match to TRBD1. The ends lost 5 bases at V and 5 bases at J; junction bases unmatched: 4. Germline values: CDR1 SNHLY, CDR2 FYNNEI. The CDR3 has 13 amino acids. CDR3: CASSSWTGYGYTF. Here the CDR3 DNA reads TGTGCCAGCAGTTCATGGACAGGGTATGGCTACACCTTC. The whole variable domain, remainder taken from reference TRBV2 and TRBJ1-2, is EPEVTQTPSHQVTQMGQEVILRCVPISNHLYFYWYRQILGQKVEFLVSFYNNEISEKSEIFDDQFSVERPDGSNFTLKIRSTKLEDSAMYFCASSSWTGYGYTFGSGTRLTVV.

The J gene is TRBJ2-7, the V gene TRBV4-1; D unclear. Germline V lookup: CDR1 MGHRA, CDR2 YSYEKL. The CDR3 contains 16 residues. The ends were cut back, 0 bases at V and 0 bases at J, with 12 bases in the middle. The CDR3 sequence is CASSQDSVGSSYEQYF. DNA for the CDR3: TGCGCCAGCAGCCAAGATAGTGTCGGCAGCTCCTACGAGCAGTACTTC.

This clonotype was seen many times. The chain combines TRBV7-9 with TRBJ1-2, with TRBD1 matching over 7 bases. The CDR3 is 14 amino acids. V lost 6 bases to trimming and J lost 4 bases; unmatched junction nucleotides: 8. Germline CDR1 is SEHNR and CDR2 is FQNEAQ (reference sequence). CDR3 bases: TGTGCCAGCAGTCCGGGACAGTCGAGCTATGGCTACACCTTC. Its protein is CASSPGQSSYGYTF.

In its sample, this clonotype was seen a few times. The chain uses TRBV29-1 and TRBJ2-2, with D perhaps assigned TRBD1 or TRBD2 (6 bases each). Germline V gives CDR1 SQVTM, CDR2 ANQGSEA. The CDR3 extends over 19 amino acids. V was pared by 1 base and J by 6 bases, with 27 bases between. The DNA for the CDR3 is TGCAGCGTTGAAGTTTCTCCCTCTGAACTCGACAGGAGGGCCGGGGAGCTGTTTTTT. Translation gives CSVEVSPSELDRRAGELFF.

In this sample, this clonotype turned up a few times. This chain joins TRBV4-1 and TRBJ2-7, with TRBD1 matching 7 bases. The V gene end was trimmed by 0 bases and the J gene end by 5 bases; junction bases not matched to a gene: 4. Germline CDR1 reads MGHRA; CDR2 reads YSYEKL. The CDR3 runs to 14 residues. DNA for the CDR3: TGCGCCAGCAGCCAAGATTACAGGGGAAACGAGCAGTACTTC. Its translation is CASSQDYRGNEQYF.

This clonotype has only a few counts. The chain joins TRBV19 to TRBJ2-5; 7 bases are a match to TRBD2. The CDR3 has 15 amino acids. V lost 1 base and J lost 0; bases outside the gene matches: 2. Per germline, CDR1 LNHDA and CDR2 SQIVND (reference sequence). CDR3 protein: CASSIGGGDQETQYF. CDR3 bases: TGTGCCAGTAGTATAGGGGGGGGGGACCAAGAGACCCAGTACTTC.

This clonotype was recorded a few times. The chain recombines TRBV20-1 with TRBJ2-2; maybe TRBD1 (6 bases). The germline CDR1 and CDR2 sequences are DFQATT and SNEGSKA (reference sequence). V lost 6 bases to trimming and J lost 0 bases, with 14 bases between them. The CDR3 is made up of 15 amino acids. CDR3 nucleotides: TGCAGTGCCACCACAGGGCGATCGAACACCGGGGAGCTGTTTTTT. Encoded protein: CSATTGRSNTGELFF.